These 22 T cell receptor beta chains came from one sample sequenced in a study of T cell changes during pregnancy in multiple sclerosis. Profiled with immunoSEQ multiplex PCR; TCRdb holds only in-frame clones, not every one. The data hold approximately 93,000 clones, with around 90% observed a single time. Sequences were derived from peripheral blood, sampled in the first trimester of pregnancy. All receptors derive from a female donor in good health, enrolled as a control in a pregnancy study.

The chain employs TRBV6-7 and TRBJ1-3; 10 bases match TRBD1. TRBV6-7 carries the ORF label, with uncertain function. The CDR3 covers 16 residues. The V and J ends lost 10 bases and 3 bases, in that order; junction bases with no gene match: 12. CDR3 sequence: CATQVGTGEDGNTIYF. For the CDR3, the DNA is TGTGCCACCCAAGTCGGGACAGGGGAAGATGGAAACACCATATATTTT.

This clone was recorded once. The chain recombines TRBV7-9 with TRBJ1-5; unclear D gene. Trimming removed 3 bases at V and 5 bases at J, with 8 bases between. The V gene's germline CDR1 is SEHNR and CDR2 FQNEAQ (reference sequence). The CDR3 covers 13 residues. The CDR3 loop is CASSFGTHQPQHF. CDR3 DNA sequence: TGTGCCAGCAGCTTCGGTACCCATCAGCCCCAGCATTTT.

The table lists this clone with a count of one. V usage is TRBV15 and J usage is TRBJ2-2; D possibly corresponds to TRBD2 (6 bases). V dropped 6 bases and J dropped 0 bases, with 11 bases sitting between them. The CDR3 is made up of 15 amino acids. Germline-derived CDR1 and CDR2 are LNHNV and YYDKDF (reference sequence). Here the CDR3 reads CATRAGPANTGELFF. Written as DNA, the CDR3 is TGTGCCACCAGGGCGGGGCCTGCGAACACCGGGGAGCTGTTTTTT.

This clone was seen just once. The V gene is TRBV4-2, the J gene TRBJ1-2; D perhaps matches TRBD1 (6 bases). Germline V lookup: CDR1 LGHNA, CDR2 YNFKEQ. The CDR3 consists of 19 residues. V was pared by 0 bases and J by 1 base, with 21 bases between. The CDR3 sequence: CASSQDKAPSWTVNYGYTF. CDR3 bases: TGTGCCAGCAGCCAAGATAAGGCCCCCTCCTGGACAGTTAACTATGGCTACACCTTC.

This chain joins TRBV4-1 and TRBJ2-7, with D possibly matching TRBD2 (6 bases). V shed 0 bases and J shed 0 bases, with 15 bases lying between them. CDR3 length: 17 amino acids. Germline-derived CDR1 and CDR2 are MGHRA and YSYEKL. CDR3 in amino acids: CASSQEGAGIVSYEQYF. CDR3 sequence (DNA): TGCGCCAGCAGCCAAGAAGGGGCGGGGATAGTCTCCTACGAGCAGTACTTC.

V is TRBV28 and J is TRBJ2-5, with a possible D match to TRBD1 (6 bases). The length of the CDR3 is 16 residues. V was cut by 2 bases and J by 5 bases, with 18 bases left in between. Germline CDR1 reads MDHEN; CDR2 reads SYDVKM. CDR3 region: CASSLVSGDEGETQYF. Here the CDR3 DNA reads TGTGCCAGCAGTTTAGTCTCAGGGGATGAAGGGGAGACCCAGTACTTC.

The chain links TRBV14 to TRBJ2-7; TRBD1 agrees at 7 bases. CDR1 and CDR2 from the germline V gene are SGHDN and FVKESK. Unmatched junction bases numbered 9, after V lost 5 bases and J lost 2 bases. This CDR3 comprises 15 residues. The CDR3 nucleotides are TGTGCCAGCAGCTACCGGACAGGCCCTGCCTACGAGCAGTACTTC. It codes for CASSYRTGPAYEQYF.

The chain has TRBV7-9 and TRBJ2-3; D unresolved. CDR3 size: 14 residues. V was shortened by 0 bases and J by 0 bases, with 4 bases between the two germline ends. Germline V gene lookup returns CDR1 SEHNR and CDR2 FQNEAQ (reference sequence). The CDR3 nucleotides are TGTGCCAGCAGCTTAGCCGGGAGCACAGATACGCAGTATTTT. Amino acids: CASSLAGSTDTQYF.

Comments on this clone: Relative to the germline gene, one junction end is altered; a read error may explain this. The chain uses TRBV5-1 and TRBJ1-3; 7 nucleotides match TRBD1. The CDR3 sequence is 18 residues long. CDR1 and CDR2 from the germline V gene are SGHRS and YFSETQ. CDR3 loop: CASSWGATGTVSGNTIYF. CDR3 nucleotides: TGTGCCAGCAGCTGGGGTGCGACCGGGACAGTCTCTGGAAACACCATATATTTT. The variable domain in full, with the rest retrieved from reference TRBV5-1 and TRBJ1-3, is KAGVTQTPRYLIKTRGQQVTLSCSPISGHRSVSWYQQTPGQGLQFLFEYFSETQRNKGNFPGRFSGRQFSNSRSEMNVSTLELGDSALYLCASSWGATGTVSGNTIYFGEGSWLTVV.

The genes are TRBV4-3 and TRBJ1-1, with a weak D call TRBD1 (6 bases). The V gene's germline CDR1 is LGHNA and CDR2 YSLEER. V lost 0 bases, J lost 1 base, and 9 bases lay in between. The CDR3 consists of 15 residues. The CDR3 region has the DNA TGCGCCAGCAGCCAAGAGCAGGGGAGGAACACTGAAGCTTTCTTT. Amino acids: CASSQEQGRNTEAFF.

The chain combines TRBV7-2 with TRBJ1-5; D gene ambiguous. Deletions cut 8 bases from V and 4 bases from J, with 9 bases between. The CDR3 is 12 residues long. Germline V CDR1 and CDR2: SGHTA, FQGNSA. The DNA for the CDR3 is TGTGCCAGCTCCCCCTATAATCAGCCCCAGCATTTT. Protein sequence: CASSPYNQPQHF.

The chain carries TRBV7-2 and TRBJ1-1, with 8 bases aligning to TRBD1. Unmatched junction bases numbered 7, after V lost 2 bases and J lost 5 bases. The CDR3 is made up of 15 amino acids. Germline CDR1 and CDR2: SGHTA and FQGNSA. The CDR3 DNA reads TGTGCCAGCAGCTTACAGGGGGCTTTTGGGACTGAAGCTTTCTTT. Encoded protein: CASSLQGAFGTEAFF.

The table lists this clone with a count of one. The CDR3 loop is CASGGEGNTGELFF. The CDR3 DNA reads TGTGCCTCTGGGGGGGAGGGGAACACCGGGGAGCTGTTTTTT. The V gene is TRBV28, the J gene TRBJ2-2; TRBD2 matches 7 bases. CDR3 length: 14 amino acids. With 11 bases clipped from V and 1 base from J, the junction kept 7 bases outside the gene matches. Germline V lookup: CDR1 MDHEN, CDR2 SYDVKM. The whole variable domain, remainder taken from reference TRBV28 and TRBJ2-2, is DVKVTQSSRYLVKRTGEKVFLECVQDMDHENMFWYRQDPGLGLRLIYFSYDVKMKEKGDIPEGYSVSREKKERFSLILESASTNQTSMYLCASGGEGNTGELFFGEGSRLTVL.

This chain links TRBV4-3 with TRBJ1-1, with D maybe TRBD1 (6 bases). The CDR3 runs to 21 residues. Per germline, CDR1 LGHNA and CDR2 YSLEER. V was clipped by 1 base and J by 0 bases, with 27 bases between them. This chain's CDR3 is CASSQVPAVGGSGPMNTEAFF. The CDR3 nucleotides are TGCGCCAGCAGCCAAGTCCCTGCTGTAGGGGGAAGTGGCCCCATGAACACTGAAGCTTTCTTT.

The genes are TRBV7-2 and TRBJ2-2; D perhaps matches TRBD2 (5 bases). Per germline, CDR1 SGHTA and CDR2 FQGNSA. The CDR3 length is 15 residues. V lost 5 bases and J 3 bases, leaving 13 bases between the germline ends. The CDR3 region is CASSRQRQYTGELFF. The CDR3 nucleotides read TGTGCCAGCAGCCGTCAGCGGCAATACACCGGGGAGCTGTTTTTT.

V usage is TRBV27 and J usage is TRBJ1-2; perhaps TRBD1 as D (6 bases). With 4 bases removed from V and 14 bases from J, the gap between germline ends came to 17 bases. CDR1 and CDR2 (germline): MNHEY, SMNVEV (reference sequence). The CDR3 contains 12 residues. The CDR3 spells CASSSQTGPKTF. The DNA of the CDR3 is TGTGCCAGCAGTTCCCAAACAGGGCCCAAGACCTTC.

The chain joins TRBV5-4 to TRBJ1-1, with TRBD1 as a possible D gene (6 bases). CDR3 length: 14 amino acids. The germline gives CDR1 SGHNT, CDR2 YYREEE (reference sequence). The V end lost 1 base, the J end lost 8 bases, and 15 bases lay between the germline ends. The CDR3 DNA follows: TGTGCCAGCAGCTTGACCGCGGGGGCGGAGGAAGCTTTCTTT. This gives the protein CASSLTAGAEEAFF.

The V and J genes are TRBV7-3 and TRBJ1-3, with 9 bases aligning to TRBD1. This CDR3 has 15 amino acids. The germline gives CDR1 SGHTA, CDR2 FQGTGA. Germline trimming cut 8 bases from V and 0 bases from J; bases unmatched to any gene: 5. The CDR3, as DNA: TGTGCCAGCGGTGGGACAGGGTCCTCTGGAAACACCATATATTTT. It specifies CASGGTGSSGNTIYF. The full variable domain, with the rest looked up from reference TRBV7-3 and TRBJ1-3, is GAGVSQTPSNKVTEKGKYVELRCDPISGHTALYWYRQSLGQGPEFLIYFQGTGAADDSGLPNDRFFAVRPEGSVSTLKIQRTERGDSAVYLCASGGTGSSGNTIYFGEGSWLTVV.

A note on this clone: One end of the junction is discordant with germline, which a read error may explain. The chain is built from TRBV7-7 and TRBJ2-5; TRBD1 might be the D (6 bases). The germline V gene encodes CDR1 SSHAT and CDR2 FNYEAQ (reference sequence). The CDR3 runs to 13 residues. CDR3 sequence (DNA): TGTGCTAGCAGCCCCAACAGGGTAGAGACCCAGTACTTC. Residues: CASSPNRVETQYF. Based on the CDR3 plus reference TRBV7-7 and TRBJ2-5, the full variable domain is GAGVSQSPRYKVTKRGQDVTLRCDPISSHATLYWYQQALGQGPEFLTYFNYEAQPDKSGLPSDRFSAERPEGSISTLTIQRTEQRDSAMYRCASSPNRVETQYFGPGTRLLVL.

The chain joins TRBV7-9 to TRBJ1-2, with D tentatively TRBD1 (6 bases). Trimming left V 5 bases short and J 4 bases short, with 20 bases between. This CDR3 comprises 16 residues. CDR1 is SEHNR and CDR2 is FQNEAQ in the germline V gene (reference sequence). CDR3 protein: CASSPSPEGVLYGYTF. The CDR3 DNA reads TGTGCCAGCAGCCCATCACCAGAGGGGGTCCTCTATGGCTACACCTTC.

This chain joins TRBV29-1 and TRBJ1-2, with TRBD1 matching 8 bases. J was trimmed by 1 base and V by 4 bases; bases with no gene match: 2. Germline V CDR1 and CDR2: SQVTM, ANQGSEA. The CDR3 has 13 residues. The CDR3 is CSVGTGNNYGYTF. DNA of the CDR3: TGCAGCGTTGGGACAGGGAATAACTATGGCTACACCTTC.

This chain joins TRBV7-9 and TRBJ2-5; 7 nucleotides match TRBD2. J gave up 2 bases and V 7 bases, and 7 bases lay outside the gene matches. Germline-derived CDR1 and CDR2 are SEHNR and FQNEAQ (reference sequence). The CDR3 consists of 14 residues. The CDR3 is CASTLGGTQETQYF. The CDR3 region has the DNA TGTGCCAGCACCTTGGGGGGGACTCAAGAGACCCAGTACTTC.